This TCR beta chain was identified during a study of blood T cell repertoires in COVID-19. Whole-study context: Italy, Spain and the United States were the sources of the convalescent and acute COVID-19 samples. T cells, B-cell-depleted T cells, or PBMCs supplied cDNA or gDNA.

Original analysis: Reference gene primer amplification gave nucleated cell count estimates. Repertoires were generated with immunoSEQ multiplex PCR, while TCRdb's copy carries only in-frame clones and drops some. The V and J calls and clone size were taken over from that table, and D and trimming were inferred from the DNA. Of 200,000 to 250,000 clones listed, approximately 83% are singletons. J was trimmed by 8 bases and V by 1 base; bases with no gene match: 12. The CDR3 is made up of 17 amino acids. Germline CDR1 SGHDT, CDR2 YYEEEE. The clonotype originates from a woman aged 25 to 39 who had recovered from COVID-19. The sequencing input was peripheral blood. The genes are TRBV5-6 and TRBJ1-2, with TRBD1 matching 12 bases. CDR3 sequence: CASSLTPGQGARQGYTF. In nucleotides, the CDR3 is TGTGCCAGCAGCTTGACCCCGGGACAGGGGGCGAGGCAGGGCTACACCTTC.